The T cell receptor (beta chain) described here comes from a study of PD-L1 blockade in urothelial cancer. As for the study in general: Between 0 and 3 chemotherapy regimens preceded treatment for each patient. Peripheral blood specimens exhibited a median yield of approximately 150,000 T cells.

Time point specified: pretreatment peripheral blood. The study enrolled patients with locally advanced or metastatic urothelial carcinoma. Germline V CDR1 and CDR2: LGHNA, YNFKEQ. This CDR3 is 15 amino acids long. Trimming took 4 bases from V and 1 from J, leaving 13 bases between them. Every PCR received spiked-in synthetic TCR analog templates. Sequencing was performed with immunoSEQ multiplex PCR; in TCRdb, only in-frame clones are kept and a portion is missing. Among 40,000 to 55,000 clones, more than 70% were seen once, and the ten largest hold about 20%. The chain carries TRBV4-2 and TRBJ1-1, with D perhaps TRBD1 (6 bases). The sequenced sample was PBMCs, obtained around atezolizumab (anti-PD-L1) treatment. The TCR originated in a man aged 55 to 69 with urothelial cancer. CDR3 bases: TGTGCCAGCAGCCCGGCACTAGGGGGGAACACTGAAGCTTTCTTT. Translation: CASSPALGGNTEAFF.